Listed here are 18 T cell receptor beta chains from one sample, sequenced in a study of OX40 agonist ivuxolimab in advanced cancers. The repertoire was sequenced with immunoSEQ multiplex PCR; TCRdb's copy has only in-frame clones and lacks some. The sample lists some 14,000 clones; 55% to 75% were seen once. This specimen consisted of CD4+ or CD8+ T cells sorted from blood, obtained in a trial of the OX40 agonist ivuxolimab. All receptors derive from an adult with an advanced solid tumor such as melanoma, head and neck, liver or kidney cancer.

This clone was seen only a few times. This chain links TRBV6-5 with TRBJ2-5; 10 nucleotides match TRBD2. J was trimmed by 4 bases and V by 8 bases; bases with no gene match: 10. Per germline, CDR1 MNHEY and CDR2 SVGAGI. CDR3 length: 15 amino acids. The CDR3 DNA reads as TGTGCCAGCTGGGGGGTAGCGGGAGGTGGAGAGACCCAGTACTTC. Its translation is CASWGVAGGGETQYF.

This chain links TRBV29-1 with TRBJ2-7, with 12 positions matching TRBD2. Germline V gene lookup returns CDR1 SQVTM and CDR2 ANQGSEA. The CDR3 extends over 14 amino acids. The CDR3 coding sequence is TGCGTCGCCGAGACTAGCGGGAGTCCCTCCGAGCAGTACTTC. This translates into CVAETSGSPSEQYF.

The chain uses TRBV5-4 and TRBJ2-1; the match to TRBD2 covers 7 bases. Losses at the gene ends were 5 bases for V and 0 bases for J; bases not matched to a gene: 8. This CDR3 spans 16 amino acids. Germline V gene data show CDR1 as SGHNT and CDR2 as YYREEE (reference sequence). The CDR3 coding sequence is TGTGCCAGCAGTTATCTCCGGACTAGCTCCTACAATGAGCAGTTCTTC. Residues: CASSYLRTSSYNEQFF.

A remark on this clone: This specimen includes other DNA sequences encoding the same CDR3. V is TRBV30 and J is TRBJ1-3; D not certain. The CDR3 is 16 residues long. The germline V gene has CDR1 GTSNPN and CDR2 SVGIG (reference sequence). V was shortened by 2 bases and J by 0 bases, with 14 bases between the two germline ends. Here the CDR3 reads CAWSWEGELSGNTIYF. As DNA, the CDR3 is TGTGCCTGGAGTTGGGAAGGAGAACTCTCTGGAAACACCATATATTTT. The whole variable domain, remainder taken from reference TRBV30 and TRBJ1-3, is SQTIHQWPATLVQPVGSPLSLECTVEGTSNPNLYWYRQAAGRGLQLLFYSVGIGQISSEVPQNLSASRPQDRQFILSSKKLLLSDSGFYLCAWSWEGELSGNTIYFGEGSWLTVV.

The chain couples TRBV6-5 to TRBJ2-1; D is unclear. The CDR3 runs 13 residues. Germline values: CDR1 MNHEY, CDR2 SVGAGI. The V end lost 4 bases, the J end lost 6 bases, and 10 bases lay between the germline ends. Written as DNA, the CDR3 is TGTGCCAGCAGTTCCCGTTCGGGCAATGAGCAGTTCTTC. Amino acids: CASSSRSGNEQFF.

This chain uses TRBV27 with TRBJ1-4; D is undetermined. The CDR3 contains 17 residues. Germline loops: CDR1 MNHEY, CDR2 SMNVEV (reference sequence). With 4 bases removed from V and 0 bases from J, the gap between germline ends came to 15 bases. This CDR3 reads CASSYSWAAATNEKLFF. The CDR3 nucleotides are TGTGCCAGCAGTTATTCTTGGGCGGCCGCAACTAATGAAAAACTGTTTTTT. Using reference TRBV27 and TRBJ1-4 for the parts outside the CDR3, the full variable domain is EAQVTQNPRYLITVTGKKLTVTCSQNMNHEYMSWYRQDPGLGLRQIYYSMNVEVTDKGDVPEGYKVSRKEKRNFPLILESPSPNQTSLYFCASSYSWAAATNEKLFFGSGTQLSVL.

The chain is built from TRBV27 and TRBJ1-1, with D possibly TRBD1 on 6 matching bases. This CDR3 is 14 amino acids long. Germline loops: CDR1 MNHEY, CDR2 SMNVEV (reference sequence). V gave up 0 bases and J gave up 4 bases, with 9 bases separating them. The CDR3 region has the DNA TGTGCCAGCAGTTTATCGGGGGGCCTCACTGAAGCTTTCTTT. Translation gives CASSLSGGLTEAFF.

The sample holds one count of this clone. The chain employs TRBV6-1 and TRBJ2-1; D is uncertain. V gave up 6 bases and J gave up 9 bases, with 9 bases separating them. CDR1 and CDR2 from the germline V gene are MNHNS and SASEGT. The CDR3 spans 11 residues. The CDR3 here is CASSPFVEQFF. The CDR3 nucleotides are TGTGCCAGCAGCCCCTTTGTTGAGCAGTTCTTC.

The rearrangement uses TRBV6-6 and TRBJ1-1, with a tentative D call TRBD1 (5 bases). Trimming took 11 bases from V and 4 from J, leaving 17 bases between them. This CDR3 is 13 amino acids long. Germline V gives CDR1 MNHNY, CDR2 SVGAGI (reference sequence). The CDR3 DNA is TGTGCCTCCTGGGGACCAGTAGGCACTGAAGCTTTCTTT. It codes for CASWGPVGTEAFF.

Notes on this clone: The same CDR3 arises from other DNA sequences in this sample as well. This rearrangement joins TRBV27 to TRBJ2-1, with TRBD1 matching over 10 bases. In germline, CDR1 is MNHEY, CDR2 SMNVEV (reference sequence). The CDR3 covers 12 residues. With 8 bases clipped from V and 7 bases from J, the junction kept 2 bases outside the gene matches. The CDR3 bases are TGTGCCAGCTGGGACAGGGGAAATGAGCAGTTCTTC. Translating it yields CASWDRGNEQFF.

The chain uses TRBV7-7 and TRBJ1-2, with 7 bases lining up with TRBD1. Looked up from germline, CDR1 is SSHAT and CDR2 is FNYEAQ (reference sequence). The CDR3 sequence is 16 residues long. V was pared by 0 bases and J by 2 bases, with 6 bases of the junction left unmatched. CDR3 protein: CASSLAGGAFNYGYTF. The DNA of the CDR3 is TGTGCCAGCAGCTTAGCAGGGGGCGCCTTCAACTATGGCTACACCTTC.

This clone appeared once. This chain uses TRBV19 with TRBJ2-1; D uncertain. CDR3 length equals 16 residues. The germline gives CDR1 LNHDA, CDR2 SQIVND (reference sequence). Trimming took off 3 bases at V and 4 bases at J, with 16 bases between the two ends. The CDR3 coding sequence is TGTGCCAGTAGTATGGAGCTGGGCGGCCCTTACAATGAGCAGTTCTTC. Translated: CASSMELGGPYNEQFF.

The genes are TRBV7-6 and TRBJ1-1; D unresolved. Trimming took off 2 bases at V and 6 bases at J, with 25 bases between the two ends. This CDR3 comprises 18 residues. CDR1 SGHVS and CDR2 FNYEAQ come from the germline V gene. The CDR3 DNA follows: TGTGCCAGCAGCTTAAAATCCACAGAGAGGCCCGATGCCCCTGAAGCTTTCTTT. It is translated as CASSLKSTERPDAPEAFF. Variable domain in full (rest from reference TRBV7-6 and TRBJ1-1): GAGVSQSPRYKVTKRGQDVALRCDPISGHVSLYWYRQALGQGPEFLTYFNYEAQQDKSGLPNDRFSAERPEGSISTLTIQRTEQRDSAMYRCASSLKSTERPDAPEAFFGQGTRLTVV.

CDR3 protein: CASSPLGGKLFF. DNA of the CDR3: TGTGCCAGCAGTCCCCTGGGGGGAAAACTGTTTTTT. The chain carries TRBV27 and TRBJ1-4, with D perhaps matching TRBD1 (5 bases). In germline, CDR1 is MNHEY, CDR2 SMNVEV (reference sequence). The CDR3 has 12 residues. The V end was cut by 5 bases, the J end by 10 bases, with 11 bases between.

The chain is built from TRBV5-4 and TRBJ2-1; the match to TRBD2 covers 11 bases. The CDR3 spans 14 residues. The germline V gene has CDR1 SGHNT and CDR2 YYREEE (reference sequence). Trimming at V came to 7 bases and at J to 8 bases, leaving 8 bases not matched to a gene. The CDR3: CASLLAGEVDEQFF. The CDR3 nucleotides read TGTGCCAGCCTACTAGCGGGAGAGGTGGATGAGCAGTTCTTC.

This rearrangement joins TRBV5-8 to TRBJ1-3; maybe TRBD1 (6 bases). V was pared by 3 bases and J by 4 bases, with 20 bases between. The germline V gene has CDR1 SGHTS and CDR2 YDEGEE. The CDR3 totals 17 residues. CDR3 protein: CASSWISGGLGGNTIYF. The DNA of the CDR3 is TGTGCCAGCAGCTGGATCTCCGGGGGGCTCGGGGGAAACACCATATATTTT.

The chain is built from TRBV4-1 and TRBJ1-3, with D unclear. CDR1 is MGHRA and CDR2 is YSYEKL in the germline V gene. V lost 1 base and J lost 5, with 0 bases in between. The CDR3 length is 11 residues. The CDR3 nucleotides read TGCGCCAGCAGCCAAGGAAACACCATATATTTT. This sequence encodes CASSQGNTIYF.

This chain uses TRBV6-5 with TRBJ1-1; 8 positions match TRBD1. Germline V lookup: CDR1 MNHEY, CDR2 SVGAGI. The J segment lost 10 bases and the V segment lost 4 bases, leaving 5 bases of the junction unmatched. The CDR3 spans 12 residues. The CDR3 spells CASSSNRGGAFF. DNA of the CDR3: TGTGCCAGCAGTTCAAACAGGGGGGGAGCTTTCTTT.